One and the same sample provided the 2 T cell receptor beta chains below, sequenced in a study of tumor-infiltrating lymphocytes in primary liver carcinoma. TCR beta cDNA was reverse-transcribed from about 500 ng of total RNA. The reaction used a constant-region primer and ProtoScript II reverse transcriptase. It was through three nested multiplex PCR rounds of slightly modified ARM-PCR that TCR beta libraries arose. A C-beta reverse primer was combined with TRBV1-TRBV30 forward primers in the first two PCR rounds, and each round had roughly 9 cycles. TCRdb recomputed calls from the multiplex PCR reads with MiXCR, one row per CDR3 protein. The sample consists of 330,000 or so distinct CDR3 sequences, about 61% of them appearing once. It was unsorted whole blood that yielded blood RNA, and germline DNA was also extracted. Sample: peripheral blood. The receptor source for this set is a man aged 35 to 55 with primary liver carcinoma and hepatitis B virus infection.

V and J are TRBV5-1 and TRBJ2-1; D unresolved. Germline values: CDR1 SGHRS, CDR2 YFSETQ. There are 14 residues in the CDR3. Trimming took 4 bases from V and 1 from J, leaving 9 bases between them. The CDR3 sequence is CASSISSSYNEQFF. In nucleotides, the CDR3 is TGCGCCAGCAGCATCTCTAGTTCCTACAATGAGCAGTTCTTC.

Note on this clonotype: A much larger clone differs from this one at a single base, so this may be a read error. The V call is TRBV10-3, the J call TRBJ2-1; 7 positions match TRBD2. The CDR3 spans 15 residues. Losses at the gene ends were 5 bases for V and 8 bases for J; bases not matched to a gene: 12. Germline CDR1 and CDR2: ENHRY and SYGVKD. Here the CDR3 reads CAISKMVGGPYEQFF. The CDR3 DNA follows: TGTGCCATCAGTAAGATGGTGGGAGGGCCGTATGAGCAGTTCTTC.